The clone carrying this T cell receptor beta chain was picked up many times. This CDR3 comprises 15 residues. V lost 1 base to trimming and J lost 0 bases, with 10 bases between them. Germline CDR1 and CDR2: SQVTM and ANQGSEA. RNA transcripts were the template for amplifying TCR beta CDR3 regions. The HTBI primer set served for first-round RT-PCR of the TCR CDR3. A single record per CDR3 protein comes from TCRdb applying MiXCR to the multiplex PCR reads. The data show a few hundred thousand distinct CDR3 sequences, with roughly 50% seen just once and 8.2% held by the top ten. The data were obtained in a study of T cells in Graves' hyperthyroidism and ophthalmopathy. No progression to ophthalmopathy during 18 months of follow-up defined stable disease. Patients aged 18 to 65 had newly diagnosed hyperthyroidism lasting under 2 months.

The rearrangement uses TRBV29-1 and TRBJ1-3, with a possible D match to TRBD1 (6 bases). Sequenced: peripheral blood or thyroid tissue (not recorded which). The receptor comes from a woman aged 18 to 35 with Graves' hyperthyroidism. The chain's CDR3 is CSVEGQAHSGNTIYF. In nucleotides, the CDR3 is TGCAGCGTTGAAGGACAGGCCCACTCTGGAAACACCATATATTTT.